This TCR beta chain was found in a study of shared clonotypes between healthy human individuals. In the study overall: CD4 naive and memory got three plates each, CD8 naive two, CD8 memory one.

Germline values: CDR1 SGHTA, CDR2 FQGNSA. V lost 4 bases to trimming and J lost 7 bases; unmatched junction nucleotides: 13. This CDR3 is built from 17 residues. Study-level findings and limits: Clonotypes that were shared across several donors made up around 5% of naive CD4 clonotypes.

Worth noting for this clone: Its specificity is unknown.

Profiling relied on immunoSEQ multiplex PCR, and the TCRdb table lists in-frame clones only, not all of them. This sample has 2 million to 2.5 million clones, with under 95% found just once. The genes are TRBV7-2 and TRBJ2-1; TRBD2 aligns across 10 bases. The sequenced sample was naive CD4+ T cells from PBMCs. As for subset: CD45RA+ positively selected. The clonotype originates from a man between 18 and 29 years old in good health. Some clones in this sample may be carry-over from other donors' samples. The CDR3 DNA sequence: TGTGCCAGCAGCTGGCCGCCTAGCGGGAGAAATTATAATGAGCAGTTCTTC. This gives the protein CASSWPPSGRNYNEQFF. The variable domain in full, with the rest retrieved from reference TRBV7-2 and TRBJ2-1, is GAGVSQSPSNKVTEKGKDVELRCDPISGHTALYWYRQSLGQGLEFLIYFQGNSAPDKSGLPSDRFSAERTGGSVSTLTIQRTQQEDSAVYLCASSWPPSGRNYNEQFFGPGTRLTVL.